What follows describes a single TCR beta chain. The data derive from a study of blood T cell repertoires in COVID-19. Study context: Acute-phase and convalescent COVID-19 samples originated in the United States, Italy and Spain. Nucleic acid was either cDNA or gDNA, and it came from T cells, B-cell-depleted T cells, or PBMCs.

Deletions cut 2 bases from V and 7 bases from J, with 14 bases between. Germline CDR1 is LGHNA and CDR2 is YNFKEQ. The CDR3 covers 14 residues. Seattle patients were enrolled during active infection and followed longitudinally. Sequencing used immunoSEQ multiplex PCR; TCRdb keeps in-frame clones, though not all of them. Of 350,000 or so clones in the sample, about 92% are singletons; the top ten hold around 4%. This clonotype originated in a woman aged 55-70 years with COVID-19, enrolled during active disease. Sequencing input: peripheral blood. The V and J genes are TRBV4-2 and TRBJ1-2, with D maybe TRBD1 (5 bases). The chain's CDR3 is CASSQSRGLGGYTF. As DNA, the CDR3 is TGTGCCAGCAGCCAATCCCGGGGGTTGGGTGGCTACACCTTC.